A single sample is the source of the 21 T cell receptor beta chains below, sequenced in a study of blood T cell repertoires in COVID-19. Data came from immunoSEQ multiplex PCR; TCRdb stores just in-frame clones and leaves some out. Of more than 200,000 clones listed, about 84% are singletons. Sequencing used peripheral blood. The receptors were sampled from a woman over 75 with acute or convalescent COVID-19.

The chain combines TRBV5-8 with TRBJ1-5, with D possibly matching TRBD1 (6 bases). The V gene lost 4 bases and the J gene lost 2 bases, with 7 bases spanning the gap. The CDR3 length is 13 residues. The germline V gene encodes CDR1 SGHTS and CDR2 YDEGEE. The CDR3 DNA sequence: TGTGCCAGCAGCCACAGGGGCAATCAGCCCCAGCATTTT. Translation gives CASSHRGNQPQHF.

V is TRBV5-4 and J is TRBJ2-2; no clear D gene. The germline V gene has CDR1 SGHNT and CDR2 YYREEE (reference sequence). V shed 3 bases and J shed 5 bases, with 5 bases lying between them. This CDR3 spans 12 amino acids. CDR3 nucleotide sequence: TGTGCCAGCAGCTCCGGGACCGGGGAGCTGTTTTTT. This encodes CASSSGTGELFF.

This clone was found a few times. This rearrangement joins TRBV7-7 to TRBJ2-2; D gene uncertain. Trimming removed 2 bases from V and 4 bases from J, with 5 bases in between. The V gene's germline CDR1 is SSHAT and CDR2 FNYEAQ (reference sequence). This CDR3 is 13 amino acids long. The CDR3: CASSLPSTGELFF. CDR3 in DNA: TGTGCCAGCAGCTTACCTAGCACCGGGGAGCTGTTTTTT.

The rearrangement links TRBV11-3 to TRBJ2-3; a possible D gene is TRBD1 (6 bases). CDR1 SGHNT and CDR2 YENEEA come from the germline V gene. The CDR3 consists of 15 residues. Trimming pared 1 base from V and 2 bases from J, leaving 10 bases between. CDR3 amino acids: CASSLGTVPTDTQYF. CDR3 nucleotide sequence: TGTGCCAGCAGCTTAGGGACAGTCCCCACAGATACGCAGTATTTT. The whole variable domain, filled in from reference TRBV11-3 and TRBJ2-3, reads EAGVVQSPRYKIIEKKQPVAFWCNPISGHNTLYWYLQNLGQGPELLIRYENEEAVDDSQLPKDRFSAERLKGVDSTLKIQPAELGDSAVYLCASSLGTVPTDTQYFGPGTRLTVL.

This clone is a singleton in its sample. The chain links TRBV11-2 to TRBJ2-3; possible D gene TRBD2, 5 bases. The CDR3 has 12 residues. Germline V gene data show CDR1 as SGHAT and CDR2 as FQNNGV. Trimming pared 8 bases from V and 3 bases from J, leaving 9 bases between. The CDR3 here is CASLSGTDTQYF. The CDR3 nucleotides are TGTGCCAGCTTATCGGGGACAGATACGCAGTATTTT.

This rearrangement joins TRBV19 to TRBJ1-4, with D unclear. The CDR3 totals 14 residues. With 2 bases removed from V and 4 bases from J, the gap between germline ends came to 8 bases. Germline lookup yields CDR1 LNHDA and CDR2 SQIVND (reference sequence). CDR3 in DNA: TGTGCCAGTAGTATATCGCAGATTAATGAAAAACTGTTTTTT. Protein: CASSISQINEKLFF.

The rearrangement links TRBV18 to TRBJ1-1, with 11 nucleotides matching TRBD1. The germline gives CDR1 KGHSH, CDR2 LQKENI. The V gene end was trimmed by 4 bases and the J gene end by 4 bases; junction bases not matched to a gene: 5. This CDR3 has 15 amino acids. CDR3 bases: TGTGCCAGCTCACAAAAGGGACAGGGGGGCACTGAAGCTTTCTTT. The encoded protein is CASSQKGQGGTEAFF.

The J gene is TRBJ1-2, the V gene TRBV19; D perhaps matches TRBD1 (5 bases). Germline loops: CDR1 LNHDA, CDR2 SQIVND (reference sequence). V was shortened by 1 base and J by 4 bases, with 13 bases between the two germline ends. The CDR3 totals 15 residues. CDR3 region: CASSIAAGSAYGYTF. CDR3 sequence (DNA): TGTGCCAGTAGTATAGCGGCAGGGTCAGCCTATGGCTACACCTTC.

This clone was found a few times. One end of the junction varies from germline; a read error may be responsible. This rearrangement joins TRBV2 to TRBJ1-1; 9 nucleotides line up with TRBD1. The CDR3 sequence is 14 residues long. The V gene's germline CDR1 is SNHLY and CDR2 FYNNEI. CDR3 sequence reads: CASRGDRVNTEAFF. The CDR3 coding sequence is TGTGCCAGCAGGGGGGACAGGGTGAATACTGAAGCTTTCTTT. Combining the CDR3 with reference TRBV2 and TRBJ1-1 gives the whole variable domain EPEVTQTPSHQVTQMGQEVILRCVPISNHLYFYWYRQILGQKVEFLVSFYNNEISEKSEIFDDQFSVERPDGSNFTLKIRSTKLEDSAMYFCASRGDRVNTEAFFGQGTRLTVV.

The chain is built from TRBV2 and TRBJ2-7; TRBD2 agrees at 10 bases. Germline values: CDR1 SNHLY, CDR2 FYNNEI. V shed 1 base and J 0 bases; nucleotides not matched to a gene: 3. CDR3 size: 16 residues. The CDR3 DNA reads as TGTGCCAGCAGTGAAGGCCGGACTAGCGGCTCCTACGAGCAGTACTTC. It codes for CASSEGRTSGSYEQYF.

This clone has just a few counts. V gene TRBV3-1 (or the pseudogene TRBV3-2) combines with J gene TRBJ2-7, with 10 bases aligning to TRBD2. The CDR3 spans 16 residues. Germline V gene sequence: CDR1 LGHDT, CDR2 YNNKEL (reference sequence). The trim removed 4 bases at V and 5 bases at J, leaving 11 bases unmatched. The CDR3 region is CASSLPLTSGTHEQYF. DNA of the CDR3: TGTGCCAGCAGCCTACCCCTTACTAGCGGGACTCACGAGCAGTACTTC.

The chain recombines TRBV10-3 with TRBJ2-1; 10 bases agree with TRBD2. Germline CDR1 reads ENHRY; CDR2 reads SYGVKD. The ends lost 3 bases at V and 8 bases at J; junction bases unmatched: 4. This CDR3 has 14 residues. CDR3 region: CAISDLAGVDEQFF. The CDR3 nucleotides read TGTGCCATCAGTGACCTAGCGGGAGTCGATGAGCAGTTCTTC.

The chain carries TRBV13 and TRBJ2-3; TRBD2 matches at 8 bases. V trimming: 2 bases; J trimming: 7 bases; junction bases outside the gene matches: 5. CDR3 length equals 14 residues. Germline lookup yields CDR1 PRHDT and CDR2 FYEKMQ (reference sequence). Here the CDR3 reads CASSLYGGANTQYF. In nucleotides, the CDR3 is TGTGCCAGCAGCTTATACGGGGGGGCGAATACGCAGTATTTT.

The chain uses TRBV5-1 and TRBJ2-1; D is uncertain. V was cut by 4 bases and J by 5 bases, with 10 bases left in between. The CDR3 sequence is 13 residues long. Germline V lookup: CDR1 SGHRS, CDR2 YFSETQ. The CDR3 DNA reads TGCGCCAGCAGCGAGAACTTAAACAATGAGCAGTTCTTC. It encodes CASSENLNNEQFF. The full variable domain, with the rest looked up from reference TRBV5-1 and TRBJ2-1, is KAGVTQTPRYLIKTRGQQVTLSCSPISGHRSVSWYQQTPGQGLQFLFEYFSETQRNKGNFPGRFSGRQFSNSRSEMNVSTLELGDSALYLCASSENLNNEQFFGPGTRLTVL.

The V call is TRBV7-3, the J call TRBJ1-2; 8 bases match TRBD1. The V segment lost 3 bases and the J segment 6 bases; nucleotides outside the gene matches: 3. The CDR3 is 13 amino acids. CDR1 and CDR2 (germline): SGHTA, FQGTGA. The CDR3 sequence is CASSFPGGNGYTF. Here the CDR3 DNA reads TGTGCCAGCAGCTTTCCAGGGGGCAATGGCTACACCTTC. Variable domain in full (rest from reference TRBV7-3 and TRBJ1-2): GAGVSQTPSNKVTEKGKYVELRCDPISGHTALYWYRQSLGQGPEFLIYFQGTGAADDSGLPNDRFFAVRPEGSVSTLKIQRTERGDSAVYLCASSFPGGNGYTFGSGTRLTVV.

The chain uses TRBV3-1 (or the pseudogene TRBV3-2) and TRBJ2-2, with TRBD2 identical over 11 bases. Germline CDR1 reads LGHDT; CDR2 reads YNNKEL (reference sequence). The CDR3 is 16 residues long. The J segment lost 1 base and the V segment lost 4 bases, leaving 2 bases of the junction unmatched. CDR3 region: CASSRLAGGNTGELFF. Here the CDR3 DNA reads TGTGCCAGCAGCCGGCTAGCGGGGGGGAACACCGGGGAGCTGTTTTTT.

V usage is TRBV18 and J usage is TRBJ2-5; no clear D gene. The germline V gene encodes CDR1 KGHSH and CDR2 LQKENI. The CDR3 runs to 14 residues. The V and J ends lost 6 bases and 4 bases respectively, with 15 bases between them. CDR3 protein: CASSESPGPETQYF. The CDR3 region has the DNA TGTGCCAGCTCCGAATCCCCGGGTCCAGAGACCCAGTACTTC.

The chain carries TRBV11-2 and TRBJ2-7; 8 nucleotides agree with TRBD2. Trimming removed 10 bases from V and 2 bases from J; junction bases left unmatched: 10. The CDR3 has 14 residues. Germline loops: CDR1 SGHAT, CDR2 FQNNGV. The CDR3 nucleotides are TGTGCCATGGGCGGGGGGCCCGCCCCCTACGAGCAGTACTTC. Translating gives CAMGGGPAPYEQYF.

J is TRBJ2-5 and V is TRBV6-2 or TRBV6-3; TRBD2 might be the D (6 bases). The CDR3 loop spans 15 amino acids. Trimming pared 5 bases from V and 4 bases from J, leaving 17 bases between. Germline V gene lookup returns CDR1 MNHEY and CDR2 SVGEGT. The DNA for the CDR3 is TGTGCCAGCAGTCTGCTTACCGGGGGTGGAGAGACCCAGTACTTC. This encodes CASSLLTGGGETQYF.

The count of this clone is one. CDR3 DNA: TGTGCCAGCAGCGCCAACAGGGGGCCTCTGAACACTGAAGCTTTCTTT. Encoded protein: CASSANRGPLNTEAFF. The gene calls are TRBV4-2 and TRBJ1-1; 9 nucleotides line up with TRBD1. With V trimmed by 5 bases and J by 0 bases, 7 bases remained unmatched. Germline V CDR1 and CDR2: LGHNA, YNFKEQ. CDR3 length equals 16 residues.

This chain links TRBV3-1 (or the pseudogene TRBV3-2) with TRBJ1-3, with D unclear. CDR1 is LGHDT and CDR2 is YNNKEL in the germline V gene (reference sequence). V lost 2 bases and J 2 bases, leaving 7 bases between the germline ends. The CDR3 is made up of 14 amino acids. The CDR3 DNA sequence: TGTGCCAGCAGCCAAAGGAGGGCTGGAAACACCATATATTTT. Translating it yields CASSQRRAGNTIYF.